This entry describes one T cell receptor beta chain. Its target is not known. This entry belongs to a study of response to subunit inactivated influenza vaccine. Whole-study results and caveats: Every seasonal influenza vaccination brings in few new T cells, the authors suggested.

TCRdb processed the RT-PCR reads anew with MiXCR; each CDR3 protein has one entry. The sample includes roughly 650,000 distinct CDR3 sequences, 11% to 15% of them seen just once. V trimming: 2 bases; J trimming: 6 bases; junction bases outside the gene matches: 3. The length of the CDR3 is 13 residues. Germline V lookup: CDR1 KGHSH, CDR2 LQKENI. This receptor was taken from a man aged 50-60 years who received an inactivated influenza vaccine. This rearrangement joins TRBV18 to TRBJ1-1; 7 positions match TRBD1. The starting material was PBMCs from blood, obtained around 15 days before vaccination. CDR3 in DNA: TGTGCCAGCTCACCAGACAGGGCCTCTGAAGCTTTCTTT. It encodes CASSPDRASEAFF.